Listed below are T cell receptor beta chains from one sample, sequenced in a study of shared clonotypes between healthy human individuals. TCRdb's copy holds only in-frame clones and misses some; the assay was immunoSEQ multiplex PCR. The top ten clones hold around 2% of a sample with hundreds of thousands of clones, around 78% of them seen once. Sequencing was performed on memory CD4+ T cells sorted from blood. Receptor source: a woman aged 25 to 39 in good health. Both conserved end residues are trimmed from each CDR3. Fields, in order: V gene, CDR3 protein.

>TRBV6-1
ASSVVIGGGSKAF
>TRBV4-1
ASSQVDNNEQF
>TRBV9
ASSVAPQGFGEAF
>TRBV28
ASSSGQNTEAF
>TRBV28
ASSFGTGRYEQY
>TRBV11-2
ASSLVGSRTNEQF
>TRBV2
ASSSRQGSYEQY
>TRBV21-1
ASSKQDRSTDIYGYT
>TRBV7-6
ASSPAEGGYGYT
>TRBV5-4
ASSPPGQGTDTQY
>TRBV7-2
ASSQGIHTEAF
>TRBV5-1
ASSPDSPSNQPQH
>TRBV6-6
ASTPGVGIDEQF
>TRBV7-2
ASSLVANYEQY
>TRBV25-1
ASSDTRDQYYEQY
>TRBV6-1
ASRKDNGGTEAF
>TRBV7-2
ASSLDRASNQPQH
>TRBV7-9
ASSLAGQGKGNEKLF
>TRBV7-9
ASSQRAGLRNEKLF
>TRBV28
ASSLQTGGAF
>TRBV6-4
ASKQGRNTGELF
>TRBV30
AWRGLAVYNEQF
>TRBV2
ASSPLLGGSNGYT
>TRBV5-4
ASSYQETQY
>TRBV29-1
SAVSGPNVEQY
>TRBV14
ASSPAGLGGGEQF
>TRBV5-4
ASSPPGAREYEQY
>TRBV19
ASSIVSSGVGEQY
>TRBV7-9
ASSTSQGHGNTIY
>TRBV30
AWSVRNEQF
>TRBV5-1
ASSVTPTGPTIY
>TRBV7-9
ASSLDGGGGYT
>TRBV19
ASSKGLAGAGPQY
>TRBV7-9
ASSSGTTNTGELF
>TRBV28
ASSPSGHRSEQY
>TRBV20-1
SAGLVYEQY
>TRBV27
ASSSTPRTGIAF
>TRBV6-1
ASSEGYEQY
>TRBV7-9
ASSLQRGGTTGELF
>TRBV7-2
ASSRAALIPGEQF
>TRBV2
ASSVLAGNTGELF
>TRBV25-1
ASTYRDRVHEQY
>TRBV9
ASSVESGLTDTQY
>TRBV2
ASSRLAGGQYEQY
>TRBV6-5
ASRVSSGTYEQY
>TRBV18
ASSPGMNTEAF
>TRBV6-5
ASSYSFAVNTEAF
>TRBV2
ASSPGQGYNEQF
>TRBV13
ASSTRDRLLTDTQY
>TRBV2
ASSSTDTQY
>TRBV18
ASSQTGPYEQY
>TRBV5-4
ASSLAVAGAIYNEQF
>TRBV6-6
ASSSVQGAHEQF
>TRBV9
ASSVGYRGNEKLF